The next 13 T cell receptor beta chains were all read from a single sample in a study of blood T cell repertoires in COVID-19. Sequencing used immunoSEQ multiplex PCR; TCRdb keeps in-frame clones, though not all of them. The repertoire holds more than 200,000 clones, with around nine tenths as singletons. The sequenced sample was PBMCs or T cells enriched from blood (not recorded which). These TCRs come from a woman between 45 and 65 years old who had recovered from COVID-19.

J is TRBJ1-5 and V is TRBV9, with D possibly matching TRBD1 (5 bases). The ends were cut back, 3 bases at V and 0 bases at J, with 10 bases in the middle. Germline V gene data show CDR1 as SGDLS and CDR2 as YYNGEE. This CDR3 spans 15 amino acids. The CDR3 nucleotides read TGTGCCAGCAGCGCGACAGAAAATAGCAATCAGCCCCAGCATTTT. This gives the protein CASSATENSNQPQHF.

This sequence joins TRBV18 and TRBJ2-1; the match to TRBD2 covers 9 bases. This CDR3 has 15 residues. From germline, CDR1 is KGHSH and CDR2 LQKENI. V dropped 2 bases and J dropped 3; count of bases not matched to a gene: 2. The CDR3 region has the DNA TGTGCCAGCTCACCAATAGCGGGAGACTACAATGAGCAGTTCTTC. Translating it yields CASSPIAGDYNEQFF.

The genes are TRBV5-5 and TRBJ1-3, with TRBD1 as a possible D gene (5 bases). V was pared by 6 bases and J by 1 base, with 14 bases between. CDR1 is SGHKS and CDR2 is YYEKEE in the germline V gene (reference sequence). This CDR3 has 15 amino acids. The CDR3 reads CASTPDSGSGNTIYF. CDR3 sequence (DNA): TGTGCCAGCACCCCCGACAGTGGGTCTGGAAACACCATATATTTT.

V gene TRBV2 combines with J gene TRBJ2-1, with D possibly matching TRBD2 (6 bases). Germline loops: CDR1 SNHLY, CDR2 FYNNEI. V gave up 4 bases and J gave up 0 bases, with 13 bases separating them. This CDR3 has 16 amino acids. DNA of the CDR3: TGTGCCAGCAGTGTGTTTTTCGGGAGCTCCTACAATGAGCAGTTCTTC. Amino acids: CASSVFFGSSYNEQFF.

The rearrangement uses TRBV24-1 and TRBJ1-6; no reliable D call. V lost 0 bases and J lost 9, with 14 bases in between. CDR1 is KGHDR and CDR2 is SFDVKD in the germline V gene. This CDR3 contains 16 residues. This chain's CDR3 is CATSDLRRGRSSPLHF. CDR3 DNA: TGTGCCACCAGTGATTTGAGGCGGGGTCGAAGTTCACCCCTCCACTTT.

About this clone: At the DNA level, this CDR3 is encoded by other sequences in the same sample as well. The V gene is TRBV12-3 or TRBV12-4, the J gene TRBJ1-5; no definite D call. Trimming removed 3 bases from V and 2 bases from J, with 5 bases in between. This CDR3 is built from 13 residues. CDR3 nucleotides: TGTGCCAGCAGTTTCTCGGGCAATCAGCCCCAGCATTTT. Residues: CASSFSGNQPQHF.

The chain couples TRBV5-1 to TRBJ2-3; D might be TRBD2 (5 bases). Looked up from germline, CDR1 is SGHRS and CDR2 is YFSETQ. V was trimmed by 4 bases and J by 6 bases, leaving 12 bases between them. The CDR3 has 13 residues. CDR3 bases: TGCGCCAGCAGCATCCAAGACTACGATACGCAGTATTTT. Its protein is CASSIQDYDTQYF.

This chain connects TRBV5-1 to TRBJ2-1, with 11 bases matching TRBD1. From germline, CDR1 is SGHRS and CDR2 YFSETQ. The V segment lost 0 bases and the J segment 8 bases; nucleotides outside the gene matches: 7. This CDR3 contains 16 residues. CDR3 loop: CASSLVPGQGGDEQFF. The CDR3 DNA follows: TGCGCCAGCAGCTTGGTTCCGGGACAGGGGGGCGATGAGCAGTTCTTC.

The chain recombines TRBV4-1 with TRBJ2-5, with 10 bases matching TRBD2. The V and J ends lost 0 bases and 6 bases, in that order; junction bases with no gene match: 10. Germline-derived CDR1 and CDR2 are MGHRA and YSYEKL. CDR3 length equals 17 residues. The CDR3 reads CASSQEASGRAGKTQYF. The DNA for the CDR3 is TGCGCCAGCAGCCAAGAGGCAAGCGGGAGGGCGGGAAAGACCCAGTACTTC.

This clone was recorded once. This sequence joins TRBV9 and TRBJ2-1, with a possible D match to TRBD2 (5 bases). V gave up 4 bases and J gave up 1 base, with 12 bases separating them. Per germline, CDR1 SGDLS and CDR2 YYNGEE. This CDR3 contains 15 residues. The CDR3 loop reads CASSPRWESYNEQFF. Here the CDR3 DNA reads TGTGCCAGCAGCCCCCGGTGGGAGTCCTACAATGAGCAGTTCTTC.

J is TRBJ2-7 and V is TRBV24-1, with 10 bases identical to TRBD1. The CDR3 has 16 residues. The V gene's germline CDR1 is KGHDR and CDR2 SFDVKD. With V trimmed by 4 bases and J by 2 bases, 7 bases remained unmatched. CDR3 sequence reads: CATSESPGQGTYEQYF. The DNA of the CDR3 is TGTGCCACCAGTGAGTCACCGGGACAGGGGACCTACGAGCAGTACTTC.

The genes are TRBV6-5 and TRBJ2-7; possibly TRBD1 for D (6 bases). In germline, CDR1 is MNHEY, CDR2 SVGAGI. This CDR3 is built from 15 residues. V lost 0 bases and J lost 1, with 10 bases in between. For the CDR3, the DNA is TGTGCCAGCAGTTACTCGGCGGACAGATCCTACGAGCAGTACTTC. Translating gives CASSYSADRSYEQYF.

CDR3 nucleotides: TGCAGCGTTGTACGGTTAACTGAAGCTTTCTTT. It encodes CSVVRLTEAFF. This chain joins TRBV29-1 and TRBJ1-1; the D is unclear. CDR3 length: 11 amino acids. With 4 bases removed from V and 5 bases from J, the gap between germline ends came to 8 bases. Germline V gene sequence: CDR1 SQVTM, CDR2 ANQGSEA.